Shown below are 32 T cell receptor beta chains from a single sample sequenced in a study of metastatic and nonmetastatic thyroid tumors. Patients underwent thyroid surgery, and none had received any treatment before it. MiXCR was used by TCRdb to re-call the PCR reads. The profile shows roughly 89,000 clones, roughly an eighth of them singletons. Sequencing was performed on tumor tissue. The receptors here all came from a female donor with papillary thyroid cancer or a benign thyroid nodule (not recorded which). Some clones in this sample may be carry-over from other donors' samples.

The chain is built from TRBV7-8 and TRBJ2-2; D ambiguous. The CDR3 runs 17 residues. Trimming shortened V by 3 bases and J by 4 bases, and 18 bases separated the two germline ends. Germline V gene data show CDR1 as SGHVS and CDR2 as FQNEAQ. CDR3 nucleotide sequence: TGTGCCAGCAGCTTGACCTGGGGTGGCAGACCCACCGGGGAGCTGTTTTTT. Protein: CASSLTWGGRPTGELFF.

In this sample, this clone turned up many times. V and J are TRBV2 and TRBJ1-5; possibly TRBD1 for D (5 bases). Trimming stripped 6 bases from V and 4 bases from J, with 16 bases between. Germline V gene data show CDR1 as SNHLY and CDR2 as FYNNEI. The CDR3 spans 15 residues. Here the CDR3 DNA reads TGTGCCAGCAGCGACCGGGGGGGGACGAATCAGCCCCAGCATTTT. It is translated as CASSDRGGTNQPQHF.

Many counts were recorded for this clone. V is TRBV20-1 and J is TRBJ2-1; TRBD2 matches 7 bases. The length of the CDR3 is 15 residues. V gave up 3 bases and J gave up 0 bases; unmatched junction bases: 5. Germline CDR1 reads DFQATT; CDR2 reads SNEGSKA (reference sequence). The CDR3 sequence is CSASERESSYNEQFF. The CDR3 DNA reads as TGCAGTGCTAGCGAGCGGGAATCCTCCTACAATGAGCAGTTCTTC.

V and J are TRBV4-1 and TRBJ2-1, with TRBD2 matching over 8 bases. Germline V CDR1 and CDR2: MGHRA, YSYEKL. The J segment lost 10 bases and the V segment lost 1 base, leaving 9 bases of the junction unmatched. CDR3 size: 15 residues. CDR3 DNA sequence: TGCGCCAGCAGCCAAGGCACTAGCGGACCTCGGGAGCAGTTCTTC. Residues: CASSQGTSGPREQFF.

The chain employs TRBV5-6 and TRBJ2-3, with 9 bases lining up with TRBD1. The ends lost 4 bases at V and 2 bases at J; junction bases unmatched: 8. The CDR3 totals 16 residues. Germline-derived CDR1 and CDR2 are SGHDT and YYEEEE. CDR3 region: CASSTPGQGLTDTQYF. The DNA of the CDR3 is TGTGCCAGCAGCACACCGGGACAGGGACTCACAGATACGCAGTATTTT. Complete variable domain (other parts from reference TRBV5-6 and TRBJ2-3): DAGVTQSPTHLIKTRGQQVTLRCSPKSGHDTVSWYQQALGQGPQFIFQYYEEEERQRGNFPDRFSGHQFPNYSSELNVNALLLGDSALYLCASSTPGQGLTDTQYFGPGTRLTVL.

This clone has just a few counts. A much larger clone differs by one base, so this may be a read error. The rearrangement links TRBV28 to TRBJ2-3, with D perhaps matching TRBD1 (5 bases). V lost 6 bases and J 10 bases, leaving 14 bases between the germline ends. This CDR3 comprises 12 residues. The V gene's germline CDR1 is MDHEN and CDR2 SYDVKM. The CDR3 is CASRGQSGAQYF. CDR3 nucleotide sequence: TGTGCCAGCAGAGGACAATCTGGGGCGCAGTATTTT.

This clone occurred a few times. For the CDR3, the DNA is TGTGCCACCAGCAGGTACAGGGGCGGGAGAACAGATACGCAGTATTTT. Its translation: CATSRYRGGRTDTQYF. The chain joins TRBV15 to TRBJ2-3, with D perhaps TRBD1 or TRBD2 (7 bases each). The V and J ends lost 3 bases and 3 bases respectively, with 16 bases between them. In germline, CDR1 is LNHNV, CDR2 YYDKDF (reference sequence). This CDR3 comprises 16 residues. Using reference TRBV15 and TRBJ2-3 for the parts outside the CDR3, the full variable domain is DAMVIQNPRYQVTQFGKPVTLSCSQTLNHNVMYWYQQKSSQAPKLLFHYYDKDFNNEADTPDNFQSRRPNTSFCFLDIRSPGLGDTAMYLCATSRYRGGRTDTQYFGPGTRLTVL.

In its sample, this clone was seen many times. This chain uses TRBV7-3 with TRBJ2-3; the D gene could be TRBD1 or TRBD2 (5 bases each). Germline values: CDR1 SGHTA, CDR2 FQGTGA. V was clipped by 3 bases and J by 2 bases, with 9 bases between them. CDR3 length: 14 residues. CDR3 in amino acids: CASSLRDDTDTQYF. DNA of the CDR3: TGTGCCAGCAGCTTGAGGGACGACACAGATACGCAGTATTTT. Full variable domain (outside the CDR3, taken from reference TRBV7-3 and TRBJ2-3): GAGVSQTPSNKVTEKGKYVELRCDPISGHTALYWYRQSLGQGPEFLIYFQGTGAADDSGLPNDRFFAVRPEGSVSTLKIQRTERGDSAVYLCASSLRDDTDTQYFGPGTRLTVL.

At least ten counts were recorded for this clone. The chain carries TRBV19 and TRBJ2-7; 9 positions agree with TRBD2. V was clipped by 2 bases and J by 9 bases; unmatched bases: 11. Germline CDR1 reads LNHDA; CDR2 reads SQIVND (reference sequence). This CDR3 region has 15 residues. This CDR3 reads CASSITPVLAGGQYF. In DNA form, the CDR3 reads TGTGCCAGTAGTATAACCCCCGTACTAGCGGGTGGGCAGTACTTC.

This clone has just one count. At one boundary the junction diverges from the germline segment, which might be a read error. The rearrangement uses TRBV20-1 and TRBJ2-1, with D perhaps being TRBD1 or TRBD2 (5 bases each). Per the germline V gene, CDR1 is DFQATT and CDR2 is SNEGSKA (reference sequence). The CDR3 totals 13 residues. The CDR3 protein is CSASGTSYNEKLF. The CDR3 nucleotides read TGCAGTGCTAGCGGGACCTCCTACAATGAGAAGTTATTC.

The rearrangement links TRBV6-2 or TRBV6-3 to TRBJ2-5; 12 bases agree with TRBD2. J lost 8 bases, V lost 7 bases, and 11 bases had no gene match. The length of the CDR3 is 15 residues. Germline-derived CDR1 and CDR2 are MNHEY and SVGEGT. The CDR3 sequence is CASTPSGRARDTQYF. DNA of the CDR3: TGTGCCAGCACCCCTAGCGGGAGGGCCCGTGATACCCAGTACTTC.

This clone was detected only a few times. The chain joins TRBV4-2 to TRBJ2-5; the D is unclear. Germline V gives CDR1 LGHNA, CDR2 YNFKEQ. V was trimmed by 4 bases and J by 5 bases, leaving 11 bases between them. CDR3 length: 13 amino acids. The CDR3: CASSPAHGETQYF. The DNA for the CDR3 is TGTGCCAGCAGCCCCGCTCACGGTGAGACCCAGTACTTC.

This clone was observed at least ten times. This chain joins TRBV5-1 and TRBJ1-2; 9 nucleotides match TRBD1. With 4 bases clipped from V and 5 bases from J, the junction kept 12 bases outside the gene matches. This CDR3 has 16 amino acids. Germline V CDR1 and CDR2: SGHRS, YFSETQ. DNA of the CDR3: TGCGCCAGCAGCCCTACAAACAGGGGGCGCGGGTATGGCTACACCTTC. Protein: CASSPTNRGRGYGYTF.

This clone has a count of ten or more. The genes are TRBV5-1 and TRBJ1-1; D remains unclear. Trimming removed 3 bases at V and 2 bases at J, with 8 bases between. The germline gives CDR1 SGHRS, CDR2 YFSETQ. CDR3 length equals 13 residues. In nucleotides, the CDR3 is TGCGCCAGCAGCTCCGACTATAACACTGAAGCTTTCTTT. Translating it yields CASSSDYNTEAFF.

The J gene is TRBJ2-7, the V gene TRBV7-9, with D hard to call. This CDR3 is 15 amino acids long. Germline-derived CDR1 and CDR2 are SEHNR and FQNEAQ (reference sequence). V dropped 1 base and J dropped 2 bases, with 12 bases sitting between them. The CDR3 sequence is CASSLGGKRTYEQYF. CDR3 DNA sequence: TGTGCCAGCAGCTTAGGGGGAAAACGGACCTACGAGCAGTACTTC. Filled out from reference TRBV7-9 and TRBJ2-7, the complete variable domain reads DTGVSQNPRHKITKRGQNVTFRCDPISEHNRLYWYRQTLGQGPEFLTYFQNEAQLEKSRLLSDRFSAERPKGSFSTLEIQRTEQGDSAMYLCASSLGGKRTYEQYFGPGTRLTVT.

This clone has a count of ten or more. The chain is built from TRBV6-5 and TRBJ2-1; D remains ambiguous. The V and J ends lost 2 bases and 5 bases respectively, with 13 bases between them. The CDR3 spans 15 residues. Per the germline V gene, CDR1 is MNHEY and CDR2 is SVGAGI. The CDR3 DNA sequence: TGTGCCAGCAGTTACGATATCAACAGCGACAATGAGCAGTTCTTC. Encoded protein: CASSYDINSDNEQFF.

This clone was found many times. J is TRBJ1-5 and V is TRBV12-5; D gene unclear. The CDR3 loop spans 12 amino acids. The germline V and J ends were trimmed by 7 bases and 7 bases, with 11 bases remaining between them. Per the germline V gene, CDR1 is LGHNT and CDR2 is FRNRAP. The CDR3, as DNA: TGTGCTAGTGCCCCGGGTTGGCAGCCCCAGCATTTT. It translates to CASAPGWQPQHF.

About this clone: This may arise from a read error, as a much more abundant clone is one base away. The J gene is TRBJ2-5, the V gene TRBV5-1; tentative D call: TRBD2 (5 bases). There are 14 residues in the CDR3. The V gene's germline CDR1 is SGHRS and CDR2 YFSETQ. As DNA, the CDR3 is TGCGCCAGCACCCATCCGGGATTAAAAGAGACCAAGTACTTC. Amino acids: CASTHPGLKETKYF.

This clone was found a few times. This chain's CDR3 is CASSISGVSTGELFF. DNA of the CDR3: TGTGCCAGCAGCATATCAGGGGTGAGCACCGGGGAGCTGTTTTTT. V gene TRBV7-9 combines with J gene TRBJ2-2; weak D call: TRBD1 (6 bases). The CDR3 is 15 amino acids. From germline, CDR1 is SEHNR and CDR2 FQNEAQ (reference sequence). V was cut by 5 bases and J by 4 bases, with 14 bases left in between.

As to this clone: Being one base from a much bigger clone, this may be a read error. V is TRBV5-1 and J is TRBJ2-5; perhaps TRBD1 as D (5 bases). Per germline, CDR1 SGHRS and CDR2 YFSETQ. The CDR3 consists of 13 residues. The CDR3 here is CASSLEGQDTQYF. The CDR3 region has the DNA TGCGCCAGCAGCTTGGAGGGGCAAGATACCCAGTACTTC.

This clone has only a few counts. Mismatch with germline at one junction end may stem from a read error. The J gene is TRBJ1-2, the V gene TRBV6-2 or TRBV6-3; possible D gene TRBD1, 5 bases. CDR1 and CDR2 (germline): MNHEY, SVGEGT. This CDR3 has 16 amino acids. CDR3 nucleotide sequence: TGTGCCTGCAGTTACTCGACCAGGGAACTTTACTATGGCTACACCTTC. Translation gives CACSYSTRELYYGYTF.

The gene calls are TRBV5-4 and TRBJ2-7; D is possibly TRBD1 or TRBD2 (5 bases each). V lost 5 bases to trimming and J lost 2 bases, with 14 bases between them. CDR3 length: 14 residues. The germline gives CDR1 SGHNT, CDR2 YYREEE (reference sequence). The CDR3 here is CASSSGTVPYEQYF. Here the CDR3 DNA reads TGTGCCAGCAGTTCCGGGACCGTCCCCTACGAGCAGTACTTC.

V usage is TRBV4-1 and J usage is TRBJ2-3; a possible D gene is TRBD1 (5 bases). The CDR3 consists of 13 residues. V lost 4 bases to trimming and J lost 6 bases, with 11 bases between them. Germline CDR1 reads MGHRA; CDR2 reads YSYEKL. The CDR3 reads CASSRDSLDTQYF. DNA for the CDR3: TGCGCCAGCAGCCGCGACAGTTTGGATACGCAGTATTTT.

This clone was detected ten times or more. The rearrangement links TRBV11-1 to TRBJ2-1; 10 nucleotides agree with TRBD2. This CDR3 is 16 amino acids long. With 1 base clipped from V and 6 bases from J, the junction kept 6 bases outside the gene matches. Germline V gene lookup returns CDR1 SGHAT and CDR2 FQDESV (reference sequence). CDR3: CASSLGALAGVNEQFF. CDR3 nucleotide sequence: TGTGCCAGCAGCTTAGGCGCGCTAGCGGGAGTCAATGAGCAGTTCTTC.

Turning to this clone: This clone may be a read error of a much larger clone one base away. The chain uses TRBV18 and TRBJ1-1, with D maybe TRBD1 (5 bases). The germline V gene has CDR1 KGHSH and CDR2 LQKENI. The CDR3 sequence is 15 residues long. CDR3 region: CASAPPKERGPEAFF. CDR3 sequence (DNA): TGTGCCAGCGCACCACCGAAGGAAAGGGGTCCTGAAGCTTTCTTT.

This clone was detected ten times or more. Here the CDR3 DNA reads TGTGCCAGCAGTTTTGTTCGAGGGGGTGAGCAGTTCTTC. This encodes CASSFVRGGEQFF. V and J are TRBV12-3 or TRBV12-4 and TRBJ2-1, with a tentative D call TRBD1 (6 bases). The CDR3 extends over 13 amino acids. The V end lost 3 bases, the J end lost 9 bases, and 12 bases lay between the germline ends.

On this clone itself: A much larger clonotype is one base distant, so this may be a read error. The chain combines TRBV18 with TRBJ2-1; the match to TRBD2 covers 14 bases. The V and J ends lost 6 bases and 6 bases, in that order; junction bases with no gene match: 13. This CDR3 has 18 amino acids. Germline CDR1 is KGHSH and CDR2 is LQKENI. CDR3 DNA sequence: TGTGCCAGCTCCCCCGGGACAGCGACTAGCGGGAGGGTCAATGAGCAGTTCTTC. Protein product: CASSPGTATSGRVNEQFF.

As for this clone: A single base separates this from a much larger clone, so it may be a read error. The conserved phenylalanine or tryptophan is not found at the CDR3 terminus, so this likely reflects a read error. The V gene is TRBV7-3, the J gene TRBJ2-5, with 8 bases aligning to TRBD1. Germline CDR1 reads SGHTA; CDR2 reads FQGTGA. The CDR3 totals 14 residues. V trimming: 5 bases; J trimming: 5 bases; junction bases outside the gene matches: 7. The CDR3 protein is CASSPRGPGETQYS. The CDR3 nucleotides are TGTGCCAGCAGCCCCAGGGGGCCCGGGGAGACCCAGTACTCC.

This clone was found a few times. A read error may be the cause here, since a much bigger clone is one base away. The V call is TRBV20-1, the J call TRBJ2-4; 10 positions match TRBD2. The germline CDR1 and CDR2 sequences are DFQATT and SNEGSKA (reference sequence). J was trimmed by 8 bases and V by 1 base; bases with no gene match: 5. The CDR3 is made up of 14 amino acids. CDR3 in amino acids: CSARGRTSGYIQYF. The CDR3 DNA follows: TGCAGTGCTAGAGGTAGGACTAGCGGATACATTCAGTACTTC.

This clone is a singleton in its sample. Just one base apart from a much larger clone, this may be a read error. The rearrangement uses TRBV20-1 and TRBJ1-2; D is possibly TRBD1 (6 bases). Germline CDR1 is DFQATT and CDR2 is SNEGSKA (reference sequence). The V and J ends lost 4 bases and 2 bases respectively, with 17 bases between them. This CDR3 has 15 residues. The CDR3 nucleotides read TGCAGTGCTACGGGACATGGGGCAAACAACTATGGCTACACCTTC. This translates into CSATGHGANNYGYTF.

The V and J genes are TRBV10-1 and TRBJ2-1, with D possibly being TRBD2 (6 bases). Germline lookup yields CDR1 WNHNN and CDR2 SYGVQD (reference sequence). Trimming pared 4 bases from V and 2 bases from J, leaving 9 bases between. The CDR3 is 14 amino acids. CDR3 DNA: TGCGCCAGCAGTGGGGGGGATACCTACAATGAGCAGTTCTTC. It is translated as CASSGGDTYNEQFF.

This clone came up many times. The V gene is TRBV5-1, the J gene TRBJ2-1; possibly TRBD2 for D (6 bases). Germline CDR1 and CDR2: SGHRS and YFSETQ. The CDR3 loop spans 11 amino acids. V shed 7 bases and J shed 5 bases, with 7 bases lying between them. The CDR3 sequence is CASGEDNEQFF. In nucleotides, the CDR3 is TGCGCCAGCGGGGAGGACAATGAGCAGTTCTTC.